The next 28 T cell receptor beta chains were all read from a single sample in a study of OX40 agonist ivuxolimab in advanced cancers. The library was obtained by the immunoSEQ multiplex PCR assay. TCRdb limited this immuneACCESS table to in-frame rearrangements with V and J called. A share of clones is missing; checked studies link under half to unresolved V genes, and the rest is unexplained. The table for this sample lists tens of thousands of clones; less than 90% of them were counted only once. Clones ranked in the top ten supply 1.5% to 2% of the sample. The material was CD4+ or CD8+ T cells sorted from blood, obtained in a trial of the OX40 agonist ivuxolimab. The receptors stem from an adult with an advanced solid tumor such as melanoma, head and neck, liver or kidney cancer.

A single count supports this clone. The chain joins TRBV5-1 to TRBJ2-5; 8 bases match TRBD1. CDR1 is SGHRS, CDR2 YFSETQ, per germline. The CDR3 runs 14 residues. V gave up 4 bases and J gave up 7 bases; unmatched junction bases: 9. The CDR3 nucleotides are TGCGCCAGCAGCCAGGACAGGGATCTTGGGACCCAGTACTTC. Translated, it gives CASSQDRDLGTQYF.

The rearrangement uses TRBV7-9 and TRBJ2-1, with D possibly called TRBD1 or TRBD2 (5 bases each). CDR1 is SEHNR, CDR2 FQNEAQ, per germline (reference sequence). This CDR3 comprises 16 residues. V was clipped by 5 bases and J by 7 bases, with 21 bases between them. CDR3 residues: CASSRELGVLLNEQFF. The CDR3 bases are TGTGCCAGCAGCAGGGAACTAGGGGTACTACTGAATGAGCAGTTCTTC.

Only a few counts were recorded for this clone. The rearrangement uses TRBV7-9 and TRBJ1-1; D not resolved. The CDR3 is 11 amino acids. Trimming left V 3 bases short and J 6 bases short, with 5 bases between. Germline CDR1 and CDR2: SEHNR and FQNEAQ (reference sequence). CDR3: CASSFEPEAFF. The CDR3 DNA follows: TGTGCCAGCAGCTTCGAACCTGAAGCTTTCTTT.

This clone was counted a few times. The genes are TRBV4-1 and TRBJ2-2, with TRBD1 identical over 7 bases. CDR1 is MGHRA and CDR2 is YSYEKL in the germline V gene. This CDR3 spans 18 amino acids. Germline trimming cut 4 bases from V and 2 bases from J; bases unmatched to any gene: 13. The CDR3 sequence: CASSRHFQGQSNTGELFF. The CDR3 nucleotides are TGCGCCAGCAGCCGTCACTTTCAGGGACAGAGTAACACCGGGGAGCTGTTTTTT.

V usage is TRBV30 and J usage is TRBJ2-7; D not resolved. Trimming pared 2 bases from V and 2 bases from J, leaving 4 bases between. The CDR3 contains 11 residues. CDR1 is GTSNPN and CDR2 is SVGIG in the germline V gene (reference sequence). The CDR3 region is CAWSRAYEQYF. The CDR3 nucleotides read TGTGCCTGGAGTAGGGCCTACGAGCAGTACTTC.

This chain connects TRBV30 to TRBJ2-1; 10 bases line up with TRBD2. Germline CDR1 is GTSNPN and CDR2 is SVGIG (reference sequence). The CDR3 extends over 14 amino acids. CDR3 in DNA: TGTGCATATACCGGACTAGCGGCTTACAATGAGCAGTTCTTC. This gives the protein CAYTGLAAYNEQFF.

V and J are TRBV5-1 and TRBJ1-5; D gene unclear. The ends were cut back, 5 bases at V and 3 bases at J, with 12 bases in the middle. Looked up from germline, CDR1 is SGHRS and CDR2 is YFSETQ. The CDR3 length is 14 residues. CDR3 nucleotides: TGCGCCAGCAGTCCTTCGGGCTACAATCAGCCCCAGCATTTT. Protein sequence: CASSPSGYNQPQHF.

V is TRBV11-2 and J is TRBJ1-1; no clear D. The germline CDR1 and CDR2 sequences are SGHAT and FQNNGV. This CDR3 is built from 14 residues. Trimming pared 5 bases from V and 1 base from J, leaving 11 bases between. CDR3 coding DNA: TGTGCCAGCAGCCAAGGCAGGTCGAACACTGAAGCTTTCTTT. It translates to CASSQGRSNTEAFF.

This rearrangement joins TRBV2 to TRBJ2-1; the match to TRBD2 covers 12 bases. CDR3 length: 15 amino acids. The V gene end was trimmed by 4 bases and the J gene end by 9 bases; junction bases not matched to a gene: 7. The germline V gene encodes CDR1 SNHLY and CDR2 FYNNEI. CDR3 coding DNA: TGTGCCAGCAGTGTCTCTAGCGGGGGGGCGACTGAGCAGTTCTTC. This gives the protein CASSVSSGGATEQFF. Supplemented by reference TRBV2 and TRBJ2-1, the full variable domain reads EPEVTQTPSHQVTQMGQEVILRCVPISNHLYFYWYRQILGQKVEFLVSFYNNEISEKSEIFDDQFSVERPDGSNFTLKIRSTKLEDSAMYFCASSVSSGGATEQFFGPGTRLTVL.

V and J are TRBV9 and TRBJ1-1, with TRBD1 as a possible D gene (6 bases). From germline, CDR1 is SGDLS and CDR2 YYNGEE. The CDR3 spans 17 residues. Trimming removed 0 bases at V and 0 bases at J, with 15 bases between. The CDR3 DNA is TGTGCCAGCAGCGTAGGTTCAGGGGTCCAAATGAACACTGAAGCTTTCTTT. Amino acid sequence: CASSVGSGVQMNTEAFF.

The CDR3: CATSRDFGLEGGVGETQYF. As DNA, the CDR3 is TGTGCCACCAGCAGAGATTTTGGTCTTGAGGGGGGAGTGGGTGAGACCCAGTACTTC. The genes are TRBV15 and TRBJ2-5; D tentatively fits TRBD1 or TRBD2 (6 bases each). The V gene lost 0 bases and the J gene lost 5 bases, with 25 bases spanning the gap. The CDR3 totals 19 residues. The germline CDR1 and CDR2 sequences are LNHNV and YYDKDF (reference sequence). Together with reference TRBV15 and TRBJ2-5, the CDR3 gives the full variable domain: DAMVIQNPRYQVTQFGKPVTLSCSQTLNHNVMYWYQQKSSQAPKLLFHYYDKDFNNEADTPDNFQSRRPNTSFCFLDIRSPGLGDTAMYLCATSRDFGLEGGVGETQYFGPGTRLLVL.

V gene TRBV27 combines with J gene TRBJ2-5; D remains unclear. The CDR3 is made up of 13 amino acids. Germline V gene lookup returns CDR1 MNHEY and CDR2 SMNVEV (reference sequence). V was clipped by 2 bases and J by 3 bases, with 7 bases between them. CDR3 coding DNA: TGTGCCAGCAGTTTAACGTCGAAAGAGACCCAGTACTTC. Translating gives CASSLTSKETQYF.

The CDR3: CASSPDRGSTYEQYF. CDR3 DNA: TGTGCCAGCAGCCCGGACCGGGGGAGTACCTACGAGCAGTACTTC. J is TRBJ2-7 and V is TRBV7-6; tentatively, D is TRBD2 (6 bases). The CDR3 has 15 amino acids. V dropped 5 bases and J dropped 2 bases, with 16 bases sitting between them. Germline V CDR1 and CDR2: SGHVS, FNYEAQ.

The chain is built from TRBV5-1 and TRBJ1-1; 7 bases line up with TRBD1. Germline trimming cut 4 bases from V and 0 bases from J; bases unmatched to any gene: 3. The CDR3 is made up of 14 amino acids. CDR1 is SGHRS, CDR2 YFSETQ, per germline. Here the CDR3 DNA reads TGCGCCAGCAGCGGGGACAGCTTGAACACTGAAGCTTTCTTT. Protein sequence: CASSGDSLNTEAFF.

This clone occurred once. The CDR3 loop reads CASSVGTGIAGNTIYF. CDR3 bases: TGTGCCAGCAGCGTAGGGACAGGGATTGCAGGAAACACCATATATTTT. The rearrangement joins TRBV9 to TRBJ1-3; 8 nucleotides align to TRBD1. J lost 4 bases, V lost 0 bases, and 6 bases had no gene match. Germline V gives CDR1 SGDLS, CDR2 YYNGEE. The CDR3 length is 16 residues.

In its sample, this clone was seen a few times. The chain links TRBV7-2 to TRBJ2-3, with unresolved D. Trimming left V 5 bases short and J 6 bases short, with 12 bases between. Germline V gene sequence: CDR1 SGHTA, CDR2 FQGNSA. The CDR3 has 13 amino acids. The CDR3 reads CASSPPIVDTQYF. CDR3 in DNA: TGTGCCAGCAGCCCCCCAATAGTGGATACGCAGTATTTT. The complete variable domain, with remaining parts taken from reference TRBV7-2 and TRBJ2-3, reads GAGVSQSPSNKVTEKGKDVELRCDPISGHTALYWYRQSLGQGLEFLIYFQGNSAPDKSGLPSDRFSAERTGGSVSTLTIQRTQQEDSAVYLCASSPPIVDTQYFGPGTRLTVL.

In its sample, this clone was seen once. The rearrangement links TRBV11-2 to TRBJ2-5; TRBD2 aligns across 7 bases. Germline V gene sequence: CDR1 SGHAT, CDR2 FQNNGV. With 1 base clipped from V and 2 bases from J, the junction kept 7 bases outside the gene matches. The CDR3 is 16 amino acids. This CDR3 is CASSLGGGAKQETQYF. In DNA, the CDR3 is TGTGCCAGCAGCTTAGGGGGAGGGGCCAAACAAGAGACCCAGTACTTC.

The chain has TRBV10-1 and TRBJ2-3; 8 bases align to TRBD2. V shed 0 bases, J shed 4 bases, and the junction held 6 bases outside the gene matches. Looked up from germline, CDR1 is WNHNN and CDR2 is SYGVQD (reference sequence). The CDR3 has 16 amino acids. The CDR3 coding sequence is TGCGCCAGCAGTGAGTCGACCGGGAGGGCATCAGATACGCAGTATTTT. Translated, it gives CASSESTGRASDTQYF.

This clone turned up a few times. The chain couples TRBV9 to TRBJ2-2; 8 bases fit TRBD2. The trim removed 4 bases at V and 6 bases at J, leaving 14 bases unmatched. Germline CDR1 reads SGDLS; CDR2 reads YYNGEE. The CDR3 spans 17 residues. CDR3 in amino acids: CASSSRSSGSSAGELFF. DNA of the CDR3: TGTGCCAGCAGCTCCCGATCGAGCGGGAGTTCCGCCGGGGAGCTGTTTTTT.

The J gene is TRBJ2-3, the V gene TRBV7-3, with 8 bases that match TRBD1. The germline V gene has CDR1 SGHTA and CDR2 FQGTGA. The CDR3 loop spans 14 amino acids. The J segment lost 3 bases and the V segment lost 5 bases, leaving 4 bases of the junction unmatched. The CDR3 loop reads CASSDRQGTDTQYF. CDR3 sequence (DNA): TGTGCCAGCAGCGATCGACAGGGGACAGATACGCAGTATTTT.

This chain connects TRBV18 to TRBJ1-1; TRBD1 might be the D (5 bases). CDR1 is KGHSH and CDR2 is LQKENI in the germline V gene. Between the trimmed V and J ends, which lost 0 bases and 4 bases, there was a span of 9 bases. The CDR3 spans 14 residues. CDR3 coding DNA: TGTGCCAGCTCACCACCGCACAGGTCCACTGAAGCTTTCTTT. Protein: CASSPPHRSTEAFF.

The chain combines TRBV7-3 with TRBJ2-1; perhaps D is TRBD1 or TRBD2 (6 bases each). V was cut by 8 bases and J by 7 bases, with 21 bases left in between. CDR1 and CDR2 from the germline V gene are SGHTA and FQGTGA. This CDR3 spans 15 amino acids. Here the CDR3 DNA reads TGTGCCAGCGAATCCCGGGGGCAGATTGTGAATGAGCAGTTCTTC. Protein: CASESRGQIVNEQFF.

This clone was found a few times. This rearrangement joins TRBV2 to TRBJ2-1; D gene uncertain. Trimming took off 4 bases at V and 8 bases at J, with 6 bases between the two ends. The CDR3 is made up of 11 amino acids. CDR1 SNHLY and CDR2 FYNNEI come from the germline V gene. CDR3 in DNA: TGTGCCAGCAGTGGCTTCGATGAGCAGTTCTTC. Amino acid sequence: CASSGFDEQFF.

The chain carries TRBV7-2 and TRBJ2-5; 7 nucleotides align to TRBD2. CDR3 length equals 14 residues. V lost 6 bases and J lost 2; bases outside the gene matches: 6. Germline V gives CDR1 SGHTA, CDR2 FQGNSA. The CDR3 region has the DNA TGTGCCAGCAGTCCGGGGGGAGGGCAAGAGACCCAGTACTTC. Translating it yields CASSPGGGQETQYF.

J is TRBJ2-7 and V is TRBV7-3; 8 bases are a match to TRBD1. Looked up from germline, CDR1 is SGHTA and CDR2 is FQGTGA. This CDR3 spans 14 amino acids. Germline trimming cut 4 bases from V and 5 bases from J; bases unmatched to any gene: 7. The CDR3 DNA follows: TGTGCCAGCAGCTCGACAGGGGCCCTCAACGAGCAGTACTTC. Its protein product is CASSSTGALNEQYF.

Only one count was recorded for this clone. The V and J genes are TRBV30 and TRBJ1-1, with TRBD1 as a possible D gene (5 bases). CDR1 and CDR2 from the germline V gene are GTSNPN and SVGIG (reference sequence). Trimming removed 2 bases from V and 1 base from J, with 8 bases in between. The CDR3 sequence is 13 residues long. The CDR3 spells CAWSMGPNTEAFF. In DNA form, the CDR3 reads TGTGCCTGGAGTATGGGACCGAACACTGAAGCTTTCTTT.

The chain is built from TRBV5-1 and TRBJ1-1; 8 bases match TRBD1. CDR1 SGHRS and CDR2 YFSETQ come from the germline V gene. CDR3 length: 13 residues. V lost 1 base, J lost 4 bases, and 0 bases stayed unmatched. CDR3 sequence reads: CASSLQGATEAFF. CDR3 nucleotides: TGCGCCAGCAGCTTGCAGGGGGCCACTGAAGCTTTCTTT.

The chain joins TRBV12-5 to TRBJ1-5, with a tentative D call TRBD1 (5 bases). With 0 bases removed from V and 9 bases from J, the gap between germline ends came to 21 bases. This CDR3 has 17 amino acids. Germline V gives CDR1 LGHNT, CDR2 FRNRAP. The CDR3: CASGLVSQGGAVGPQHF. CDR3 DNA: TGTGCTAGTGGTTTGGTTTCCCAGGGCGGGGCAGTTGGGCCCCAGCATTTT.